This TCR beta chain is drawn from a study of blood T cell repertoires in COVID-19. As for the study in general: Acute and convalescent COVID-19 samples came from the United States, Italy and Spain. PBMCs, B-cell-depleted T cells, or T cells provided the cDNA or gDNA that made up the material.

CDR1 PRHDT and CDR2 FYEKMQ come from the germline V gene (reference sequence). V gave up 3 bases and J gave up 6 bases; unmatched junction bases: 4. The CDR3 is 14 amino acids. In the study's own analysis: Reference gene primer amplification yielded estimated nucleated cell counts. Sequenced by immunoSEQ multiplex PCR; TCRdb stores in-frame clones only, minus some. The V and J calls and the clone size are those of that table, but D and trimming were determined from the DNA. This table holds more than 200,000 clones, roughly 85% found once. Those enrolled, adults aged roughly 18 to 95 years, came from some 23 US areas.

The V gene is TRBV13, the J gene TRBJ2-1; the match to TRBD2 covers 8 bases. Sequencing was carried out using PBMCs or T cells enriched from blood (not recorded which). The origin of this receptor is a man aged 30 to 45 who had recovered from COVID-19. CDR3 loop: CASSLQRELNEQFF. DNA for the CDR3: TGTGCCAGCAGCTTGCAGCGGGAGCTCAATGAGCAGTTCTTC.